These T cell receptor beta chains were read from a single sample in a study of T-cell memory formation after mild COVID-19. TCRdb used MiXCR to reprocess the 5' RACE reads, holding one entry per CDR3 protein. In the table there are more than 25,000 distinct CDR3 sequences, approximately 7% of which are singletons. Input material: PBMCs or a T cell subset sorted from them (not recorded which). The receptor set was obtained from an adult woman who had mild COVID-19 (a few samples of this study predate the infection). Cell type and time point are not known. The CDR3 runs from the conserved cysteine through the conserved F or W. The D gene is left open where the match is weak. Part of the rows lack a size; the others show once, few, many or a class for expanded clones.

J gene	D gene	V gene	clone size	CDR3 protein	CDR3 DNA
TRBJ2-5	TRBD1	TRBV2	many	CASARQGWETQYF	TGTGCCTCAGCCAGACAGGGCTGGGAGACCCAGTACTTC
TRBJ1-1	.	TRBV14	many	CASSQVVSRNTAAFF	TGTGCCAGCAGCCAAGTTGTCAGCAGGAACACTGCAGCTTTCTTT
TRBJ1-1	.	TRBV21-1	many	CASSKVGKTEAFF	TGTGCCAGCAGCAAAGTGGGTAAAACTGAAGCTTTCTTT
TRBJ2-1	.	TRBV7-6	few	CASSTTTLRQFF	TGTGCCAGCAGCACTACGACACTGAGGCAGTTCTTC
TRBJ2-7	.	TRBV7-8	many	CASSFIRDSYEQYF	TGTGCCAGCAGCTTCATTCGGGACTCCTACGAGCAGTACTTC
TRBJ1-4	.	TRBV5-6	many	CASSLGTRPTNEKLFF	TGTGCCAGCAGCTTGGGGACGCGGCCAACTAATGAAAAACTGTTTTTT
TRBJ1-2	.	TRBV29-1	many	CSVVQGDKGYTF	TGCAGCGTAGTTCAGGGAGACAAAGGCTACACCTTC
TRBJ2-7	.	TRBV7-2	many	CASSLGGRGSPTEQYF	TGTGCCAGCAGCTTAGGGGGGCGGGGGTCTCCTACGGAGCAGTACTTC
TRBJ2-4	.	TRBV6-5	many	CASSSGPGNIQYF	TGTGCCAGCAGTTCCGGCCCAGGAAACATTCAGTACTTC
TRBJ2-7	TRBD1	TRBV5-5	many	CASSLQGAYEQYF	TGTGCCAGCAGCTTACAGGGGGCCTACGAGCAGTACTTC
TRBJ2-1	.	TRBV14	.	CASSQDFSSYNEQFF	TGTGCCAGCAGCCAGGACTTCTCCTCCTACAATGAGCAGTTCTTC
TRBJ1-1	.	TRBV7-2	medium-sized	CASSSPGGARTEAFF	TGTGCCAGCAGCTCCCCTGGCGGGGCCCGCACTGAAGCTTTCTTT
TRBJ2-7	TRBD2	TRBV7-9	many	CASSLVAGADEQYF	TGTGCCAGCAGCTTAGTGGCGGGAGCGGACGAGCAGTACTTC
TRBJ2-1	TRBD2	TRBV20-1	many	CSARDQLTSFGDNEQFF	TGCAGTGCTAGAGACCAACTGACTAGCTTCGGTGACAATGAGCAGTTCTTC
TRBJ2-1	TRBD2	TRBV6-4	many	CASSDGTSANNEQFF	TGTGCCAGCAGTGACGGGACTAGCGCAAACAATGAGCAGTTCTTC
TRBJ2-7	.	TRBV18	few	CASSPPGVYEQYF	TGTGCCAGCTCACCACCAGGGGTCTACGAGCAGTACTTC
TRBJ1-2	.	TRBV25-1	many	CASSESNGGYTF	TGTGCCAGCAGTGAAAGCAATGGAGGATACACCTTC
TRBJ2-3	TRBD1	TRBV9	many	CASSVGTGPTDTQYF	TGTGCCAGCAGCGTAGGGACAGGGCCCACAGATACGCAGTATTTT
TRBJ1-4	TRBD1	TRBV6-6	many	CASRPRQGRVEKLFF	TGTGCCAGCAGACCCCGACAGGGTCGGGTTGAAAAACTGTTTTTT
TRBJ2-2	.	TRBV15	many	CATSRGKGTLTGELFF	TGTGCCACCAGCAGAGGAAAGGGGACCCTCACCGGGGAGCTGTTTTTT
TRBJ2-7	TRBD1	TRBV7-2	many	CASSTRGAGQGSYEQYF	TGTGCCAGCAGCACGCGTGGGGCGGGACAGGGTTCCTACGAGCAGTACTTC
TRBJ2-1	TRBD2	TRBV9	.	CASSPGLAGDLYNEQFF	TGTGCCAGCAGCCCTGGACTAGCGGGGGACCTCTACAATGAGCAGTTCTTC
TRBJ2-5	.	TRBV15	many	CATSRGSTPQETQYF	TGTGCCACCAGCAGAGGCAGTACTCCCCAAGAGACCCAGTACTTC
TRBJ2-5	.	TRBV7-3	many	CASSFVGGETQYF	TGTGCCAGCAGTTTTGTAGGGGGAGAGACCCAGTACTTC
TRBJ2-3	.	TRBV7-2	many	CATAGPDTQYF	TGTGCCACCGCGGGGCCAGATACGCAGTATTTT
TRBJ2-7	.	TRBV12-3/TRBV12-4	many	CASSNRTQFPYEQYF	TGTGCCAGCAGTAACCGGACACAGTTCCCTTACGAGCAGTACTTC
TRBJ1-2	.	TRBV20-1	many	CSAPVGGVDGYTF	TGCAGTGCCCCGGTCGGAGGGGTGGATGGCTACACCTTC
TRBJ1-2	TRBD1	TRBV30	.	CAWSATDRAAYGYTF	TGTGCCTGGAGTGCCACGGACAGGGCTGCCTATGGCTACACCTTC
TRBJ2-5	.	TRBV12-3/TRBV12-4	few	CASSRRRELQETQYF	TGTGCCAGCAGCCGCCGGAGGGAATTACAAGAGACCCAGTACTTC
TRBJ2-1	.	TRBV6-2/TRBV6-3	many	CASSYSSSYNEQFF	TGTGCCAGCAGTTACTCGAGCTCCTACAATGAGCAGTTCTTC
TRBJ2-7	.	TRBV9	many	CASSVGATPSEQYF	TGTGCCAGCAGCGTAGGCGCGACTCCTAGCGAGCAGTACTTC
TRBJ2-1	.	TRBV11-3	many	CASSLRGESRYEQFF	TGTGCCAGCAGCTTACGGGGAGAATCGCGTTATGAGCAGTTCTTC
TRBJ1-2	TRBD1	TRBV20-1	.	CSARAARGAGYTF	TGCAGTGCTAGAGCTGCCAGGGGGGCCGGCTACACCTTC
TRBJ2-7	TRBD1	TRBV4-1	many	CASSLEPPGTGTYEQYF	TGCGCCAGCAGCCTCGAGCCCCCCGGGACAGGGACCTACGAGCAGTACTTC
TRBJ2-4	TRBD1	TRBV29-1	many	CSVIPGTGGYIQYF	TGCAGCGTCATCCCCGGGACAGGGGGGTACATTCAGTACTTC
TRBJ2-7	TRBD2	TRBV27	many	CASSLAGTSLHYEQYF	TGTGCCAGCAGTTTGGCCGGGACTAGTCTCCACTACGAGCAGTACTTC
TRBJ1-5	TRBD1	TRBV12-3/TRBV12-4	many	CASIRGQGASNQPQHF	TGTGCCAGCATCCGCGGCCAGGGGGCGAGCAATCAGCCCCAGCATTTT
TRBJ2-1	.	TRBV18	medium-sized	CASSPQTGTDPYNEQFF	TGTGCCAGCTCACCTCAGACCGGGACGGATCCCTACAATGAGCAGTTCTTC